The 20 T cell receptor beta chains listed next were all sequenced from one sample in a study of graft-versus-host responses after intestinal transplantation. Repertoires were generated with immunoSEQ multiplex PCR, while TCRdb's copy carries only in-frame clones and drops some. The table records 75,000 to 95,000 clones, around 93% of them present only once. Their antigens remain unidentified. This material consisted of unstimulated CD4+ T cells sorted from spleen or lymph node cells, taken before transplant. These receptors all stem from a human donor who was the organ donor for an intestinal transplant.

The chain recombines TRBV4-1 with TRBJ2-3, with 10 bases lining up with TRBD1. Germline V gene sequence: CDR1 MGHRA, CDR2 YSYEKL. With V trimmed by 2 bases and J by 6 bases, 8 bases remained unmatched. The CDR3 is 16 residues long. The CDR3 loop is CASSQTGTGAADTQYF. CDR3 DNA sequence: TGCGCCAGCAGCCAAACTGGGACAGGGGCAGCCGATACGCAGTATTTT.

The chain combines TRBV28 with TRBJ2-7, with 7 bases fitting TRBD2. The V segment lost 10 bases and the J segment 3 bases; nucleotides outside the gene matches: 6. The CDR3 is made up of 12 amino acids. Germline CDR1 reads MDHEN; CDR2 reads SYDVKM. Here the CDR3 reads CAIATSDYEQYF. CDR3 nucleotides: TGTGCCATCGCCACTAGCGACTACGAGCAGTACTTC.

In this sample, this clone turned up once. The rearrangement uses TRBV6-1 and TRBJ1-1; D not resolved. V was shortened by 9 bases and J by 1 base, with 15 bases between the two germline ends. Germline CDR1 is MNHNS and CDR2 is SASEGT. The length of the CDR3 is 14 residues. CDR3 amino acids: CASRGRVRNTEAFF. As DNA, the CDR3 is TGTGCCAGTAGAGGGCGGGTGAGGAACACTGAAGCTTTCTTT.

This sequence joins TRBV5-6 and TRBJ1-2; TRBD1 is a possible D gene (5 bases). Trimming cost V 5 bases and J 1 base, with 12 bases left between them. Germline assignment: CDR1 SGHDT and CDR2 YYEEEE. The CDR3 has 14 amino acids. The chain's CDR3 is CASRARAFNYGYTF. The CDR3 nucleotides are TGTGCCAGCAGGGCCAGGGCCTTTAACTATGGCTACACCTTC.

V is TRBV11-2 and J is TRBJ2-5; D ambiguous. This CDR3 has 17 residues. Trimming took 5 bases from V and 1 from J, leaving 20 bases between them. Per germline, CDR1 SGHAT and CDR2 FQNNGV. The CDR3 DNA is TGTGCCAGCAGCCCATCTAATTCTGGCGGTCCCCAAGAGACCCAGTACTTC. As protein: CASSPSNSGGPQETQYF.

The rearrangement links TRBV28 to TRBJ1-4; no firm D call. CDR3 length: 13 amino acids. In germline, CDR1 is MDHEN, CDR2 SYDVKM. Trimming removed 8 bases from V and 6 bases from J, with 13 bases in between. The CDR3, as DNA: TGTGCCAGCGGGCCAGGCAACGATGAAAAACTGTTTTTT. As protein: CASGPGNDEKLFF.

This chain links TRBV4-1 with TRBJ1-2; D is undetermined. The CDR3 totals 15 residues. Germline assignment: CDR1 MGHRA and CDR2 YSYEKL. V lost 3 bases to trimming and J lost 0 bases, with 11 bases between them. As DNA, the CDR3 is TGCGCCAGCAGCCAGTCAGCGCGTTCTAACTATGGCTACACCTTC. Translating it yields CASSQSARSNYGYTF.

The chain is built from TRBV19 and TRBJ1-2, with TRBD1 as a possible D gene (5 bases). Germline lookup yields CDR1 LNHDA and CDR2 SQIVND (reference sequence). This CDR3 spans 14 amino acids. V lost 4 bases and J 3 bases, leaving 12 bases between the germline ends. CDR3 DNA sequence: TGTGCCAGTAGTAGGGGCGGCCTCTACTATGGCTACACCTTC. As protein: CASSRGGLYYGYTF.

The chain links TRBV7-2 to TRBJ2-1; 7 bases agree with TRBD2. CDR1 is SGHTA and CDR2 is FQGNSA in the germline V gene. Germline trimming cut 5 bases from V and 13 bases from J; bases unmatched to any gene: 8. The CDR3 has 12 amino acids. The CDR3 loop is CASSEYGRIQFF. The DNA of the CDR3 is TGTGCCAGCAGCGAATACGGGAGGATACAGTTCTTC.

The chain recombines TRBV5-6 with TRBJ2-3, with no clear D. V was pared by 1 base and J by 7 bases, with 7 bases between. CDR1 and CDR2 (germline): SGHDT, YYEEEE. CDR3 size: 12 residues. CDR3 sequence: CASSLRGYTQYF. CDR3 nucleotide sequence: TGTGCCAGCAGCTTGAGAGGCTATACGCAGTATTTT.

Remarks on this clone: A junction boundary mismatches the germline segment, possibly from a read error. The V gene is TRBV6-6, the J gene TRBJ2-2; the D gene is possibly TRBD2 (6 bases). The CDR3 length is 16 residues. Germline CDR1 is MNHNY and CDR2 is SVGAGI (reference sequence). The CDR3 bases are TGTGCCAGCAGATCGACTAGAGCGGAGAACTCCGGGGAGCTGTTTTTT. This codes for CASRSTRAENSGELFF.

V usage is TRBV9 and J usage is TRBJ1-2; D is perhaps TRBD1 (5 bases). The CDR3 sequence is 13 residues long. Germline V gives CDR1 SGDLS, CDR2 YYNGEE. Between the trimmed V and J ends, which lost 0 bases and 8 bases, there was a span of 11 bases. CDR3 sequence (DNA): TGTGCCAGCAGCGTAGCGGGGGGGATAGGCTACACCTTC. This translates into CASSVAGGIGYTF.

This clone was detected only once. The CDR3 coding sequence is TGTGCCAGCAGTTACCCGAGGGGACAGGGTTACGAGCAGTACTTC. Translated, it gives CASSYPRGQGYEQYF. The rearrangement links TRBV6-6 to TRBJ2-7, with 9 bases matching TRBD1. V lost 2 bases to trimming and J lost 4 bases; unmatched junction nucleotides: 6. This CDR3 spans 15 amino acids. The germline gives CDR1 MNHNY, CDR2 SVGAGI (reference sequence).

This sequence joins TRBV11-2 and TRBJ1-1; no clear D. This CDR3 has 13 residues. The germline CDR1 and CDR2 sequences are SGHAT and FQNNGV. V lost 0 bases, J lost 4 bases, and 6 bases lay in between. CDR3 sequence: CASSLERITEAFF. In nucleotides, the CDR3 is TGTGCCAGCAGCTTAGAGCGGATCACTGAAGCTTTCTTT. Full variable domain (remainder filled in from reference TRBV11-2 and TRBJ1-1): EAGVAQSPRYKIIEKRQSVAFWCNPISGHATLYWYQQILGQGPKLLIQFQNNGVVDDSQLPKDRFSAERLKGVDSTLKIQPAKLEDSAVYLCASSLERITEAFFGQGTRLTVV.

The J gene is TRBJ1-5, the V gene TRBV19, with D hard to call. The V gene's germline CDR1 is LNHDA and CDR2 SQIVND (reference sequence). Trimming removed 8 bases from V and 2 bases from J, with 4 bases in between. This CDR3 is 11 amino acids long. The CDR3 loop reads CASGGNQPQHF. CDR3 nucleotide sequence: TGTGCCAGTGGAGGCAATCAGCCCCAGCATTTT.

The CDR3 here is CASRLQETQYF. CDR3 sequence (DNA): TGTGCCAGCAGGCTACAAGAGACCCAGTACTTC. The chain is built from TRBV6-6 and TRBJ2-5; D ambiguous. Between the trimmed V and J ends, which lost 6 bases and 2 bases, there was a span of 4 bases. The germline V gene encodes CDR1 MNHNY and CDR2 SVGAGI (reference sequence). CDR3 length equals 11 residues.

The rearrangement joins TRBV4-1 to TRBJ2-3, with D possibly being TRBD1 (6 bases). The CDR3 spans 15 residues. The germline CDR1 and CDR2 sequences are MGHRA and YSYEKL. Trimming shortened V by 0 bases and J by 4 bases, and 11 bases separated the two germline ends. The CDR3 loop reads CASSQDRGSSDTQYF. DNA for the CDR3: TGCGCCAGCAGCCAAGACAGGGGTTCGTCAGATACGCAGTATTTT.

The chain combines TRBV19 with TRBJ2-5; 9 bases map to TRBD2. Germline V gives CDR1 LNHDA, CDR2 SQIVND (reference sequence). There are 14 residues in the CDR3. With 5 bases clipped from V and 5 bases from J, the junction kept 6 bases outside the gene matches. CDR3 residues: CASSVSGRYETQYF. CDR3 in DNA: TGTGCCAGTAGTGTAAGCGGGAGGTATGAGACCCAGTACTTC.

J is TRBJ1-1 and V is TRBV30; TRBD1 aligns across 7 bases. V lost 5 bases to trimming and J lost 0 bases; unmatched junction nucleotides: 6. CDR1 is GTSNPN and CDR2 is SVGIG in the germline V gene (reference sequence). The CDR3 is 14 amino acids. The CDR3 DNA reads as TGTGCCTGGGCCACAGGGGCACTGAACACTGAAGCTTTCTTT. Protein sequence: CAWATGALNTEAFF.

This clone was counted once. The V and J genes are TRBV19 and TRBJ2-7, with D unresolved. Trimming cost V 0 bases and J 4 bases, with 13 bases left between them. Looked up from germline, CDR1 is LNHDA and CDR2 is SQIVND (reference sequence). CDR3 length: 15 residues. The CDR3 region is CASSIEGRGPYEQYF. The CDR3 nucleotides read TGTGCCAGTAGTATAGAGGGCCGTGGCCCTTACGAGCAGTACTTC.